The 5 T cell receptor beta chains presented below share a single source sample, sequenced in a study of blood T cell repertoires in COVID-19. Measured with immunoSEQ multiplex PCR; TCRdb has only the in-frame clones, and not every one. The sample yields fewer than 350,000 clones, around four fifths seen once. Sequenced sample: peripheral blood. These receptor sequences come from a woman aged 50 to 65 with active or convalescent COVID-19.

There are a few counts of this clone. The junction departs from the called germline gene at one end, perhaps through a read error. DNA of the CDR3: TGTGCCAGTAGCCCAAACACAGGGGCGAGGATCTTC. This sequence encodes CASSPNTGARIF. V gene TRBV19 combines with J gene TRBJ2-7; 7 bases agree with TRBD1. This CDR3 is built from 12 residues. Germline assignment: CDR1 LNHDA and CDR2 SQIVND (reference sequence).

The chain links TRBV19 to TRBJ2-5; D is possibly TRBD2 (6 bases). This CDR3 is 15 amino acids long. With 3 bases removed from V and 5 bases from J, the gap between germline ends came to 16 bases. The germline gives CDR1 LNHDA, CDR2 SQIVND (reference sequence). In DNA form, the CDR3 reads TGTGCCAGTAGTATGACCCCCGGGGGAAGGGAGACCCAGTACTTC. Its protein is CASSMTPGGRETQYF.

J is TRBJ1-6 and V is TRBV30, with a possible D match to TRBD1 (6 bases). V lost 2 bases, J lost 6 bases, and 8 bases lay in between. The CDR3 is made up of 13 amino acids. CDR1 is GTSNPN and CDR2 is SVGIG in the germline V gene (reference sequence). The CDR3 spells CAWSWGPNSPLHF. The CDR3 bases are TGTGCCTGGAGTTGGGGGCCTAATTCACCCCTCCACTTT.

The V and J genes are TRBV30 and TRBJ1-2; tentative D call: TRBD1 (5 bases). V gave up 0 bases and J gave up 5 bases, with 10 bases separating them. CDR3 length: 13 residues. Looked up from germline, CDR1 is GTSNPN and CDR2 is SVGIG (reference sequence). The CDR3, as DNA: TGTGCCTGGAGTGTATTGGGGGGGTATGGCTACACCTTC. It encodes CAWSVLGGYGYTF.

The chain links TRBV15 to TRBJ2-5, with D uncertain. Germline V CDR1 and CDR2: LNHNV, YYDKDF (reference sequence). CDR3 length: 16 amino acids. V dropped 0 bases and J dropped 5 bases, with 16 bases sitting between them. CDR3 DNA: TGTGCCACCAGCAGAGATCGGAGCTCCCCACGGGAGACCCAGTACTTC. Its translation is CATSRDRSSPRETQYF. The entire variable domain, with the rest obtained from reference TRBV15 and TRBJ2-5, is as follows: DAMVIQNPRYQVTQFGKPVTLSCSQTLNHNVMYWYQQKSSQAPKLLFHYYDKDFNNEADTPDNFQSRRPNTSFCFLDIRSPGLGDTAMYLCATSRDRSSPRETQYFGPGTRLLVL.